This T cell receptor beta chain was obtained from a study of PD-L1 blockade in urothelial cancer. As for the study in general: Each blood sample yielded a median of roughly 150,000 T cells. Study-wide results and caveats: Prediction of better survival came from below-median pretreatment blood TCR clonality.

Note on this clone: Antigen: not known.

Sequencing was performed with immunoSEQ multiplex PCR; in TCRdb, only in-frame clones are kept and a portion is missing. Of around 68,000 clones in the sample, 81% were seen once. The time point is: pretreatment peripheral blood. Here the sequenced sample was PBMCs, taken around atezolizumab (anti-PD-L1) treatment. The receptor was isolated from a man in his 70s with urothelial cancer.

The CDR3 is CASSYSYRDEAFF. The CDR3, as DNA: TGTGCCAGCAGTTACTCGTACAGGGACGAAGCTTTCTTT. This chain joins TRBV6-5 and TRBJ1-1, with D perhaps TRBD1 (6 bases). Germline assignment: CDR1 MNHEY and CDR2 SVGAGI. This CDR3 spans 13 amino acids. V lost 0 bases and J lost 8, with 10 bases in between.